This TCR beta chain comes out of a study of blood T cell repertoires in COVID-19. On the study more broadly: Collection of acute and convalescent COVID-19 samples took place in the United States, Italy and Spain. From T cells, B-cell-depleted T cells, or PBMCs came the material, which was cDNA or gDNA.

Original methodology: Reference gene primer amplification yielded estimated nucleated cell counts. The assay was immunoSEQ multiplex PCR, and TCRdb's table has in-frame clones only and misses some. V and J calls and clone size are copied from that table; D and trimming were computed from the DNA. Seen here are under 250,000 clones, approximately 91% observed once, and the top ten hold about 6%. Germline V gene sequence: CDR1 SGHAT, CDR2 FQNNGV. This CDR3 contains 13 residues. Trimming stripped 5 bases from V and 5 bases from J, with 12 bases between. This chain connects TRBV11-2 to TRBJ2-5; D gene ambiguous. The specimen sequenced was peripheral blood. This receptor was obtained from a man in his sixties who had recovered from COVID-19. DNA of the CDR3: TGTGCCAGCAGCCTCTCTAGGTTCGAGACCCAGTACTTC. This codes for CASSLSRFETQYF. The variable domain in full, completed from reference TRBV11-2 and TRBJ2-5, reads EAGVAQSPRYKIIEKRQSVAFWCNPISGHATLYWYQQILGQGPKLLIQFQNNGVVDDSQLPKDRFSAERLKGVDSTLKIQPAKLEDSAVYLCASSLSRFETQYFGPGTRLLVL.